The 25 T cell receptor beta chains below were found in one sample sequenced in a study of cytomegalovirus exposure and HLA in healthy donors. Use of 60 Vbeta and 13 Jbeta primers characterized the PCR. TCRdb's table, derived via immunoSEQ multiplex PCR, lists solely in-frame clones and lacks some. This table holds about 160,000 clones, about 85% found once. The material sequenced was PBMCs. These receptors were obtained from a man between 18 and 35 years old in good health and CMV-seropositive.

The V and J genes are TRBV20-1 and TRBJ1-2; D remains unclear. From germline, CDR1 is DFQATT and CDR2 SNEGSKA (reference sequence). The ends were cut back, 1 base at V and 7 bases at J, with 7 bases in the middle. The CDR3 contains 11 residues. CDR3 protein: CSARVRGGYTF. In DNA form, the CDR3 reads TGCAGTGCTAGAGTCAGAGGTGGCTACACCTTC.

V and J are TRBV7-9 and TRBJ2-5; D remains unclear. CDR1 is SEHNR and CDR2 is FQNEAQ in the germline V gene (reference sequence). V gave up 5 bases and J gave up 5 bases, with 6 bases separating them. The CDR3 runs to 11 residues. The CDR3 reads CASSQEETQYF. The CDR3 DNA is TGTGCCAGCAGCCAAGAGGAGACCCAGTACTTC.

The rearrangement joins TRBV9 to TRBJ2-1, with 12 bases identical to TRBD2. J gave up 5 bases and V 0 bases, and 0 bases lay outside the gene matches. Germline V gene data show CDR1 as SGDLS and CDR2 as YYNGEE. This CDR3 has 15 amino acids. The CDR3 DNA sequence: TGTGCCAGCAGCGTAGGACTAGCGGGAGACAATGAGCAGTTCTTC. This encodes CASSVGLAGDNEQFF. The variable domain in full, completed from reference TRBV9 and TRBJ2-1, reads DSGVTQTPKHLITATGQRVTLRCSPRSGDLSVYWYQQSLDQGLQFLIQYYNGEERAKGNILERFSAQQFPDLHSELNLSSLELGDSALYFCASSVGLAGDNEQFFGPGTRLTVL.

The chain links TRBV11-3 to TRBJ1-2; tentative D call: TRBD1 (6 bases). Germline CDR1 is SGHNT and CDR2 is YENEEA. The length of the CDR3 is 13 residues. Trimming cost V 5 bases and J 7 bases, with 14 bases left between them. The CDR3 protein is CASSPGTKGGYTF. CDR3 in DNA: TGTGCCAGCAGCCCCGGGACAAAAGGTGGCTACACCTTC. Together with reference TRBV11-3 and TRBJ1-2, the CDR3 gives the full variable domain: EAGVVQSPRYKIIEKKQPVAFWCNPISGHNTLYWYLQNLGQGPELLIRYENEEAVDDSQLPKDRFSAERLKGVDSTLKIQPAELGDSAVYLCASSPGTKGGYTFGSGTRLTVV.

The V and J genes are TRBV7-2 and TRBJ1-1; D may be TRBD1 (5 bases). With 2 bases removed from V and 0 bases from J, the gap between germline ends came to 10 bases. This CDR3 has 15 amino acids. The germline CDR1 and CDR2 sequences are SGHTA and FQGNSA. CDR3 sequence: CASSLFGTLNTEAFF. Written as DNA, the CDR3 is TGTGCCAGCAGCTTATTCGGGACTCTGAACACTGAAGCTTTCTTT.

V gene TRBV5-1 combines with J gene TRBJ2-7; TRBD1 aligns across 7 bases. The CDR3 consists of 12 residues. J gave up 5 bases and V 5 bases, and 4 bases lay outside the gene matches. Germline assignment: CDR1 SGHRS and CDR2 YFSETQ. As DNA, the CDR3 is TGCGCCAGCAGTCAACAGGGGAACGAGCAGTACTTC. It is translated as CASSQQGNEQYF.

The chain couples TRBV7-2 to TRBJ1-2, with TRBD1 matching 9 bases. The junction had 5 bases not matched to a gene; V was cut back by 4 bases and J by 8 bases. This CDR3 region has 13 residues. CDR1 and CDR2 from the germline V gene are SGHTA and FQGNSA. CDR3 in amino acids: CASSSTGGLGYTF. The CDR3 coding sequence is TGTGCCAGCAGCTCCACAGGGGGCCTGGGCTACACCTTC.

The table lists this clone with a count of one. This chain joins TRBV7-6 and TRBJ1-3; the match to TRBD1 covers 10 bases. V gave up 2 bases and J gave up 4 bases; unmatched junction bases: 5. This CDR3 has 16 residues. In germline, CDR1 is SGHVS, CDR2 FNYEAQ. The CDR3 region is CASSLSGTGVGNTIYF. Here the CDR3 DNA reads TGTGCCAGCAGCTTATCCGGGACAGGGGTCGGAAACACCATATATTTT.

This clone was detected once. This rearrangement joins TRBV18 to TRBJ2-1, with a possible D match to TRBD2 (7 bases). Between the trimmed V and J ends, which lost 3 bases and 6 bases, there was a span of 15 bases. Per germline, CDR1 KGHSH and CDR2 LQKENI. The CDR3 loop spans 15 amino acids. CDR3 sequence reads: CASSPGGRGTNEQFF. The DNA for the CDR3 is TGTGCCAGCTCACCCGGGGGGCGGGGAACCAATGAGCAGTTCTTC.

This clone appeared once. CDR3: CASSPQGNGGYTF. The CDR3 nucleotides read TGTGCCAGCAGCCCTCAGGGAAACGGAGGCTACACCTTC. The V gene is TRBV5-6, the J gene TRBJ1-2; weak D call: TRBD1 (5 bases). CDR1 SGHDT and CDR2 YYEEEE come from the germline V gene. CDR3 length: 13 amino acids. The germline V and J ends were trimmed by 4 bases and 8 bases, with 15 bases remaining between them.

The rearrangement uses TRBV5-6 and TRBJ1-4; 8 bases align to TRBD1. Germline V gives CDR1 SGHDT, CDR2 YYEEEE. Trimming cost V 4 bases and J 5 bases; bases outside gene matches: 7. The CDR3 extends over 15 amino acids. Here the CDR3 reads CASSPDRGSNEKLFF. The CDR3 DNA sequence: TGTGCCAGCAGCCCTGACAGGGGCTCAAATGAAAAACTGTTTTTT.

The V gene is TRBV6-5, the J gene TRBJ1-5, with a weak D call TRBD1 (6 bases). CDR1 MNHEY and CDR2 SVGAGI come from the germline V gene. This CDR3 region has 15 residues. Trimming removed 6 bases from V and 2 bases from J, with 14 bases in between. The CDR3 loop reads CASSLTGFGNQPQHF. The CDR3 DNA reads TGTGCCAGCAGCCTGACAGGTTTTGGCAATCAGCCCCAGCATTTT.

The chain is built from TRBV7-2 and TRBJ1-6; D gene uncertain. The CDR3 contains 16 residues. V lost 2 bases to trimming and J lost 4 bases, with 12 bases between them. CDR1 is SGHTA and CDR2 is FQGNSA in the germline V gene. DNA for the CDR3: TGTGCCAGCAGCTTAATTGAGGGAATTTATAATTCACCCCTCCACTTT. As protein: CASSLIEGIYNSPLHF. Looking up the rest from reference TRBV7-2 and TRBJ1-6 gives the full variable domain: GAGVSQSPSNKVTEKGKDVELRCDPISGHTALYWYRQSLGQGLEFLIYFQGNSAPDKSGLPSDRFSAERTGGSVSTLTIQRTQQEDSAVYLCASSLIEGIYNSPLHFGNGTRLTVT.

The V call is TRBV7-8, the J call TRBJ1-2; the D is unclear. The CDR3 has 13 residues. CDR1 is SGHVS and CDR2 is FQNEAQ in the germline V gene. V shed 5 bases and J shed 8 bases, with 15 bases lying between them. The CDR3 sequence: CASSDDPERGYTF. The CDR3, as DNA: TGTGCCAGCAGCGACGACCCGGAGCGGGGCTACACCTTC.

The sample holds a few counts of this clone. J is TRBJ2-2 and V is TRBV11-3; D might be TRBD2 (5 bases). Germline V lookup: CDR1 SGHNT, CDR2 YENEEA. The CDR3 extends over 19 amino acids. With 5 bases removed from V and 1 base from J, the gap between germline ends came to 23 bases. The CDR3 sequence is CASSPPEGRGWGNTGELFF. As DNA, the CDR3 is TGTGCCAGCAGCCCGCCGGAAGGAAGAGGGTGGGGGAACACCGGGGAGCTGTTTTTT.

The chain has TRBV2 and TRBJ1-5, with 11 nucleotides matching TRBD1. V trimming: 3 bases; J trimming: 7 bases; junction bases outside the gene matches: 8. The germline V gene has CDR1 SNHLY and CDR2 FYNNEI. The CDR3 loop spans 16 amino acids. The CDR3 nucleotides are TGTGCCAGCAGTGACTCGGACAGGGGGCGTGAACAGCCCCAGCATTTT. Protein: CASSDSDRGREQPQHF.

The genes are TRBV7-2 and TRBJ2-5, with D maybe TRBD1 (5 bases). Germline CDR1 and CDR2: SGHTA and FQGNSA. V dropped 5 bases and J dropped 2 bases, with 15 bases sitting between them. The length of the CDR3 is 15 residues. CDR3: CASSLLWGQQETQYF. The CDR3 DNA sequence: TGTGCCAGCAGCCTCTTGTGGGGCCAACAAGAGACCCAGTACTTC. The variable domain in full, completed from reference TRBV7-2 and TRBJ2-5, reads GAGVSQSPSNKVTEKGKDVELRCDPISGHTALYWYRQSLGQGLEFLIYFQGNSAPDKSGLPSDRFSAERTGGSVSTLTIQRTQQEDSAVYLCASSLLWGQQETQYFGPGTRLLVL.

The chain links TRBV15 to TRBJ2-6; D possibly corresponds to TRBD1 (5 bases). The CDR3 totals 16 residues. Deletions cut 1 base from V and 4 bases from J, with 11 bases between. Germline values: CDR1 LNHNV, CDR2 YYDKDF (reference sequence). The CDR3 DNA is TGTGCCACCAGCAGAGGCAGGGTGTCCGGGGCCAACGTCCTGACTTTC. Translating gives CATSRGRVSGANVLTF.

This rearrangement joins TRBV7-8 to TRBJ2-1; 9 bases match TRBD1. Per the germline V gene, CDR1 is SGHVS and CDR2 is FQNEAQ. V dropped 5 bases and J dropped 6; count of bases not matched to a gene: 8. This CDR3 comprises 15 residues. The CDR3 region is CASSPRRDRANEQFF. The CDR3 DNA sequence: TGTGCCAGCAGCCCGCGCCGGGACAGGGCCAATGAGCAGTTCTTC.

The gene calls are TRBV27 and TRBJ1-2; tentative D call: TRBD1 (5 bases). In germline, CDR1 is MNHEY, CDR2 SMNVEV (reference sequence). V shed 3 bases and J shed 2 bases, with 10 bases lying between them. The CDR3 sequence is 14 residues long. In DNA, the CDR3 is TGTGCCAGCAGTTTCGGACACTCAAACTATGGCTACACCTTC. Translating gives CASSFGHSNYGYTF.

The CDR3 sequence is CASSLAPTSGGAWTDTQYF. CDR3 nucleotides: TGTGCCAGCAGCTTAGCGCCGACTAGCGGGGGGGCCTGGACAGATACGCAGTATTTT. V is TRBV7-6 and J is TRBJ2-3; TRBD2 aligns across 14 bases. Germline CDR1 and CDR2: SGHVS and FNYEAQ. After removal of 0 bases from V and 3 bases from J, the junction contained 8 bases not matched to a gene. CDR3 length equals 19 residues.

The chain is built from TRBV6-1 and TRBJ1-4, with D uncertain. The CDR3 is 17 amino acids. Per the germline V gene, CDR1 is MNHNS and CDR2 is SASEGT. The ends were cut back, 3 bases at V and 8 bases at J, with 22 bases in the middle. In DNA form, the CDR3 reads TGTGCCAGCAGTGACCCCAGTAGTGGGCGCCACAAAGAAAAACTGTTTTTT. Its protein product is CASSDPSSGRHKEKLFF.

The V and J genes are TRBV18 and TRBJ2-7; D gene unclear. The germline V gene encodes CDR1 KGHSH and CDR2 LQKENI. This CDR3 has 15 amino acids. V lost 5 bases and J lost 0, with 14 bases in between. The CDR3 DNA reads as TGTGCCAGCTCATTTAGCTCAATGCTCTCCTACGAGCAGTACTTC. This encodes CASSFSSMLSYEQYF. Together with reference TRBV18 and TRBJ2-7, the CDR3 gives the full variable domain: NAGVMQNPRHLVRRRGQEARLRCSPMKGHSHVYWYRQLPEEGLKFMVYLQKENIIDESGMPKERFSAEFPKEGPSILRIQQVVRGDSAAYFCASSFSSMLSYEQYFGPGTRLTVT.

Worth noting for this clone: This CDR3 is also generated by other DNA sequences in the sample. The chain employs TRBV5-1 and TRBJ2-5, with TRBD2 as a possible D gene (5 bases). From germline, CDR1 is SGHRS and CDR2 YFSETQ. CDR3 length: 12 residues. The germline V and J ends were trimmed by 0 bases and 5 bases, with 5 bases remaining between them. The CDR3 nucleotides are TGCGCCAGCAGCTTGGCGGGGGAGACCCAGTACTTC. Its translation is CASSLAGETQYF.

This chain uses TRBV7-8 with TRBJ2-1, with 11 bases identical to TRBD2. The V gene's germline CDR1 is SGHVS and CDR2 FQNEAQ. J gave up 9 bases and V 3 bases, and 7 bases lay outside the gene matches. CDR3 length: 15 residues. CDR3 sequence (DNA): TGTGCCAGCAGCTTGCCTAGCGGGGGGCGTAGTGAGCAGTTCTTC. Translated, it gives CASSLPSGGRSEQFF.